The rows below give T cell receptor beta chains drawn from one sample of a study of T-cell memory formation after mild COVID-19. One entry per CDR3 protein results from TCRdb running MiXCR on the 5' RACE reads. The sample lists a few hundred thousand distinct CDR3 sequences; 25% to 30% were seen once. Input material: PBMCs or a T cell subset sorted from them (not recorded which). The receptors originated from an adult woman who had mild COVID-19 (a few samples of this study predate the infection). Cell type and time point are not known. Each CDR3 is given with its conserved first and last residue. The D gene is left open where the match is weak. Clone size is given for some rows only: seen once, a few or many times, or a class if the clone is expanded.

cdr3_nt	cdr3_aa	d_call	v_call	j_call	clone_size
TGCAGTGCTTATAGAGGGTCCCAGAAGACCCAGTACTTC	CSAYRGSQKTQYF	-	TRBV20-1	TRBJ2-5	-
TGCAGTGCCGCCGGGACTAGCGATTCCGAGCAGTACTTC	CSAAGTSDSEQYF	TRBD2	TRBV20-1	TRBJ2-7	-
TGTGCCAGCAGCCCCCAAGCGGGAGGGTATATACAGGAGCAGTTCTTC	CASSPQAGGYIQEQFF	TRBD2	TRBV7-6	TRBJ2-1	many
TGCAGTGCCAAAGAAACAGGGGGATACGAGCAGTACTTC	CSAKETGGYEQYF	TRBD1	TRBV20-1	TRBJ2-7	-
TGTGCCAGCAGCCACGATGCCACAGCAGCCTCTGGAAACACCATATATTTT	CASSHDATAASGNTIYF	-	TRBV3-1	TRBJ1-3	many
TGTGCCACCAGCAGAGATCACTCAGCCACTGAAGCTTTCTTT	CATSRDHSATEAFF	-	TRBV15	TRBJ1-1	-
TGTGCCAGCAGTTACGAGTACGAGCAGTACTTC	CASSYEYEQYF	-	TRBV6-2/TRBV6-3	TRBJ2-7	few
TGCAGTGCCAGGGGGTTTCCTAGGAACCCCGAAAGTGAGCAGTTCTTC	CSARGFPRNPESEQFF	TRBD1	TRBV20-1	TRBJ2-1	few
TGTGCCAGCAGCTTAGGGACTAGCGGTATCTACGAGCAGTACTTC	CASSLGTSGIYEQYF	TRBD2	TRBV7-2	TRBJ2-7	-
TGTGCCATCAACGGACTAGCGGGAGGGGAGCTGTTTTTT	CAINGLAGGELFF	TRBD2	TRBV10-3	TRBJ2-2	-
TGTGCCAGCAGCTTGGGACAGCCTTCTGGGGCCAACGTCCTGACTTTC	CASSLGQPSGANVLTF	TRBD1	TRBV7-2	TRBJ2-6	-
TGCAGTGCTAGAGATCCGGGAGGGAGTTCTTTCGATGAGCAGTTCTTC	CSARDPGGSSFDEQFF	TRBD2	TRBV20-1	TRBJ2-1	once
TGTGCCAGCAGCCAAGCGGTGCAACTAAGGAATGAGCAGTTCTTC	CASSQAVQLRNEQFF	-	TRBV3-1	TRBJ2-1	few
TGTGCCAGCAACCTGGGGGGGACAGGCGCCGGTAACTATGGCTACACCTTC	CASNLGGTGAGNYGYTF	TRBD1	TRBV6-1	TRBJ1-2	once
TGCAGCGTGAAAGGCCCAGGGGGAGAGACCCAGTACTTC	CSVKGPGGETQYF	TRBD1	TRBV29-1	TRBJ2-5	-
TGTGCCAGCAGCTCTATCCTAGCGGGAGGGCTCGATGAGCAGTTCTTC	CASSSILAGGLDEQFF	TRBD2	TRBV14	TRBJ2-1	few
TGTGCCAGCAGCCCCCCGGGACAGATTAATTCGCCCCTCCACTTT	CASSPPGQINSPLHF	TRBD1	TRBV3-1	TRBJ1-6	-
TGCGCCAGCAGCTCTACTAGCGGGAGTGCCGGGGAGCTGTTTTTT	CASSSTSGSAGELFF	TRBD2	TRBV5-1	TRBJ2-2	few
TGTGCCAGCAGCTTCGGGATCGACGGTGAAGCTTTCTTT	CASSFGIDGEAFF	-	TRBV13	TRBJ1-1	few
TGTGCCAGCTCACTCTCGGGACAGGGAAATCAGCCCCAGCATTTT	CASSLSGQGNQPQHF	TRBD1	TRBV18	TRBJ1-5	few
TGTGCCAGCAGCTGGGGGTCTACCGGGGAGCTGTTTTTT	CASSWGSTGELFF	-	TRBV7-8	TRBJ2-2	few
TGCAGTGCTCCCGGGACCAAGACCGGGGAGCTGTTTTTT	CSAPGTKTGELFF	-	TRBV20-1	TRBJ2-2	-
TGTGCCAGCAGATCACAGGGGACTGAAGCTTTCTTT	CASRSQGTEAFF	TRBD1	TRBV27	TRBJ1-1	few
TGCAGCGCCCTAGGGACCCGAAACACCGGGGAGCTGTTTTTT	CSALGTRNTGELFF	-	TRBV29-1	TRBJ2-2	-
TGTGCCAGCAGCCAAGATCGGGCTAGCGGTAACACAGATACGCAGTATTTT	CASSQDRASGNTDTQYF	TRBD2	TRBV4-2	TRBJ2-3	few
TGTGCCACCAGCAGCGGGACAGCCACCTACGAGCAGTACTTC	CATSSGTATYEQYF	TRBD1	TRBV15	TRBJ2-7	-
TGTGCCAGCAGCCCGGGACTAGAAGGAGATACGCAGTATTTT	CASSPGLEGDTQYF	TRBD2	TRBV3-1	TRBJ2-3	-
TGTGCCAGCAGTGACGGACTCGTCACCTCTGGGGCCAACGTCCTGACTTTC	CASSDGLVTSGANVLTF	-	TRBV6-5	TRBJ2-6	-
TGTGCCAGCAGCTCCGGTTCAGTCCAGCCCCAGCATTTT	CASSSGSVQPQHF	-	TRBV7-9	TRBJ1-5	few
TGTGCCAGCAGCCCCGGGTTGAGCCCGAACTATGGCTACACCTTC	CASSPGLSPNYGYTF	-	TRBV5-6	TRBJ1-2	few
TGTGCCAGCAGTTCGGCGGCGGGGGCCTACGAGCAGTACTTC	CASSSAAGAYEQYF	TRBD2	TRBV7-9	TRBJ2-7	-
TGCGCCAGCAGTAGAGCAGGGGGATCAAATCAGCCCCAGCATTTT	CASSRAGGSNQPQHF	TRBD1	TRBV23-1	TRBJ1-5	few
TGTGCCAGCAGCGAAACCGGGACAGGGGGAACAAATGAAGCTTTCTTT	CASSETGTGGTNEAFF	TRBD1	TRBV5-5	TRBJ1-1	few
TGTGCCAGCAGCTTAGATCCGGGGAGCTCCTACAATGAGCAGTTCTTC	CASSLDPGSSYNEQFF	-	TRBV11-3	TRBJ2-1	-
TGTGCCAGCAGCGCCGGGGGCGCTTTCACAGATACGCAGTATTTT	CASSAGGAFTDTQYF	-	TRBV9	TRBJ2-3	few
TGTGCCAGCAGTTTCCAAACCGCTGGACGAAAGACCGGGGAGCTGTTTTTT	CASSFQTAGRKTGELFF	-	TRBV12-3/TRBV12-4	TRBJ2-2	-
TGTGCCAGCAGCCCCGCCGGGACAGGGTTGGGCGATGAGCAGTTCTTC	CASSPAGTGLGDEQFF	TRBD1	TRBV5-6	TRBJ2-1	few
TGTGCCAGCAGTTCCGGGACTAGCGGGCGCAACGAGCAGTACTTC	CASSSGTSGRNEQYF	TRBD2	TRBV27	TRBJ2-7	-
TGTGCCAGCAGCCAAGTCGCTAGCGGGAGGGCCACTGAGCAGTTCTTC	CASSQVASGRATEQFF	TRBD2	TRBV4-2	TRBJ2-1	-
TGCAGTGCGCCGCTCCCGGCTGGGCGGGGGGCCGAGCAGTACTTC	CSAPLPAGRGAEQYF	TRBD2	TRBV20-1	TRBJ2-7	few
TGTGCCAGCAGTTCGACTGGATTCCAAGAGACCCAGTACTTC	CASSSTGFQETQYF	-	TRBV6-5	TRBJ2-5	few
TGTGCCAGCAGGTCGATAGCGGGAGGGCCGGGAGATACGCAGTATTTT	CASRSIAGGPGDTQYF	TRBD2	TRBV27	TRBJ2-3	few
TGTGCCAGCAGCCAAGGCCAGCTTTTCACAGATACGCAGTATTTT	CASSQGQLFTDTQYF	-	TRBV14	TRBJ2-3	-
TGTGCCAGCAGCCCCTTTCCCCAGGAGGGCGAGCAGTACTTC	CASSPFPQEGEQYF	-	TRBV12-3/TRBV12-4	TRBJ2-7	many
TGCAGCGTAACCACAGGGACCAAAAACATTCAGTACTTC	CSVTTGTKNIQYF	-	TRBV29-1	TRBJ2-4	-
TGTGCCACCAGTGAGGCAGGGGGGTACACCGGGGAGCTGTTTTTT	CATSEAGGYTGELFF	-	TRBV24-1	TRBJ2-2	few
TGCGCCAGCAGCTTGCAGACGGACTATGGCTACACCTTC	CASSLQTDYGYTF	-	TRBV5-1	TRBJ1-2	few
TGTGCCAGCAGCGGCCAAGGACAACTCACCGGGGAGCTGTTTTTT	CASSGQGQLTGELFF	-	TRBV11-1	TRBJ2-2	few
TGTGCCAGCATACTGGGACAGGGGAGATACCAAGAGACCCAGTACTTC	CASILGQGRYQETQYF	TRBD1	TRBV6-4	TRBJ2-5	-
TGTGCCAGCAGCGTAGACGGCGTGGGGGAGAGACTTAGCACAGATACGCAGTATTTT	CASSVDGVGERLSTDTQYF	-	TRBV9	TRBJ2-3	few
TGCGCCAGCATCCCTGAGCGGGAGCAGTACTTC	CASIPEREQYF	-	TRBV5-1	TRBJ2-7	few
TGCGCCAGCAGCTTCCGACTAGCTTTCAATGAGCAGTTCTTC	CASSFRLAFNEQFF	TRBD2	TRBV5-1	TRBJ2-1	-
TGTGCCAGCAGTTTAAAGACTAGCGGGGGCCGAGAGACCCAGTACTTC	CASSLKTSGGRETQYF	TRBD2	TRBV12-3/TRBV12-4	TRBJ2-5	few
TGCAGTGCTAGAGGAAGCGGGGGGCGAGCCCAGTACTTC	CSARGSGGRAQYF	TRBD2	TRBV20-1	TRBJ2-5	few
TGTGCCAGCAGCTTCTCCTCCTATAATTCACCCCTCCACTTT	CASSFSSYNSPLHF	-	TRBV7-9	TRBJ1-6	-